The text below deals with one T cell receptor beta chain. Reverse transcription used roughly 0.5 to 1 ug RNA and random hexamers. Amplification of TCR beta CDR3 was carried out by immunoSEQ multiplex PCR, which covered 54 Vbeta and 13 Jbeta segments. TCRdb used MiXCR to reprocess the immunoSEQ multiplex PCR reads, holding one entry per CDR3 protein. The profile shows roughly 200,000 distinct CDR3 sequences, roughly 95% of them singletons. The record originates from a study of CD8 T cells in Susac syndrome. TEMRA cells were FACS-enriched, and CD8+ and CD4+ T cells were isolated negatively. The CDR3 totals 11 residues. The germline V and J ends were trimmed by 5 bases and 10 bases, with 9 bases remaining between them. Germline V lookup: CDR1 MNHEY, CDR2 SVGEGT.

The sequenced material came from CD4+ T cells from PBMCs. This receptor was obtained from a human donor in good health. The rearrangement joins TRBV6-2 or TRBV6-3 to TRBJ2-1; no definite D call. This chain's CDR3 is CASSPRLEQFF. CDR3 nucleotides: TGTGCCAGCAGTCCTAGGTTAGAGCAGTTCTTC.